This T cell receptor beta chain was recovered during a study of shared clonotypes between healthy human individuals. General observations from the study: Represented diversity, genetic and exposure-history alike, was limited by few donors.

There are 13 residues in the CDR3. Per germline, CDR1 MDHEN and CDR2 SYDVKM. J gave up 4 bases and V 7 bases, and 2 bases lay outside the gene matches. Some clones are missing from TCRdb's copy, which holds only in-frame ones; the method was immunoSEQ multiplex PCR. The repertoire holds approximately 2.1 million clones, with 90% to 95% as singletons. A note on this clone: Its antigen is unknown.

The receptor's source is a man between 18 and 35 years old in good health. Some clones in this sample may be carry-over from other donors' samples. The sample comprised naive CD4+ T cells from PBMCs. Subset given: CD45RA+ positively selected. V is TRBV28 and J is TRBJ2-2; TRBD1 matches 8 bases. The CDR3 DNA reads as TGTGCCAGCAAGGGACAGGTCACCGGGGAGCTGTTTTTT. It codes for CASKGQVTGELFF.